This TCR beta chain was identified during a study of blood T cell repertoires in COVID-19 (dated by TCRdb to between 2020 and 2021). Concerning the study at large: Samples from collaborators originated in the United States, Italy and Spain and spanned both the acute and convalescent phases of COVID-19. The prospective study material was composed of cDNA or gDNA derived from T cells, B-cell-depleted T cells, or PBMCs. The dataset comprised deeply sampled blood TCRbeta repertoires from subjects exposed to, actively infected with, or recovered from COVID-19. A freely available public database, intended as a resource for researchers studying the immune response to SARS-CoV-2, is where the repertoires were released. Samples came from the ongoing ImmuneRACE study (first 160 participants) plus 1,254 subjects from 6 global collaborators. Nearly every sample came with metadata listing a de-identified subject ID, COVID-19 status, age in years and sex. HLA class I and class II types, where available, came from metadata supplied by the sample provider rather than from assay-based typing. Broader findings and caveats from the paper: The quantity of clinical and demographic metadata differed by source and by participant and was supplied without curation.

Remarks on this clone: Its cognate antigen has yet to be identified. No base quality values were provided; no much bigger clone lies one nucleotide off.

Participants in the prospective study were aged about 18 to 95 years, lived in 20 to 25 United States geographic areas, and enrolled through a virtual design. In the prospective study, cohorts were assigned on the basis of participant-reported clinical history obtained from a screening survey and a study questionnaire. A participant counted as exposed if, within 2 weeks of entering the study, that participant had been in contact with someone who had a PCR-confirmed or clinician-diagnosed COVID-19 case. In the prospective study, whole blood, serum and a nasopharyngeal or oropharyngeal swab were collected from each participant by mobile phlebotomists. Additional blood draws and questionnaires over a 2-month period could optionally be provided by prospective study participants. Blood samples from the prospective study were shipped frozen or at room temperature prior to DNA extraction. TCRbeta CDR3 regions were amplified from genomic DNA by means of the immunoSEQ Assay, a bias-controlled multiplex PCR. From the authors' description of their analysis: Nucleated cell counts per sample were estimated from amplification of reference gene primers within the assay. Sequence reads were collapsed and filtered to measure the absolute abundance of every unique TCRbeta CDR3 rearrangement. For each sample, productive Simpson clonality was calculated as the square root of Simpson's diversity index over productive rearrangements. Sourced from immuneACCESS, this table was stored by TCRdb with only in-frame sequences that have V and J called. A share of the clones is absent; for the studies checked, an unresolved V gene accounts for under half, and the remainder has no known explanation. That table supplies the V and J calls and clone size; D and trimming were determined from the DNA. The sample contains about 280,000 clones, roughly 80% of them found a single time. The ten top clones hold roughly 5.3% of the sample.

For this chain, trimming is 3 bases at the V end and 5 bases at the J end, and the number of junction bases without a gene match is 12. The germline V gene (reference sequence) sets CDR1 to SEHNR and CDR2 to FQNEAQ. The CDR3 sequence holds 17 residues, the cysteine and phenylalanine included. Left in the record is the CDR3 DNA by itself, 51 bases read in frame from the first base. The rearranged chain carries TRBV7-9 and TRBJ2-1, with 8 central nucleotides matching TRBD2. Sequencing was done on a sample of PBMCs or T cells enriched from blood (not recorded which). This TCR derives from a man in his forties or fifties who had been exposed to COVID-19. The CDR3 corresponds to CASSFPGASGPNNEQFF. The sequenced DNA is TGTGCCAGCAGCTTCCCCGGAGCTAGCGGGCCCAACAATGAGCAGTTCTTC.